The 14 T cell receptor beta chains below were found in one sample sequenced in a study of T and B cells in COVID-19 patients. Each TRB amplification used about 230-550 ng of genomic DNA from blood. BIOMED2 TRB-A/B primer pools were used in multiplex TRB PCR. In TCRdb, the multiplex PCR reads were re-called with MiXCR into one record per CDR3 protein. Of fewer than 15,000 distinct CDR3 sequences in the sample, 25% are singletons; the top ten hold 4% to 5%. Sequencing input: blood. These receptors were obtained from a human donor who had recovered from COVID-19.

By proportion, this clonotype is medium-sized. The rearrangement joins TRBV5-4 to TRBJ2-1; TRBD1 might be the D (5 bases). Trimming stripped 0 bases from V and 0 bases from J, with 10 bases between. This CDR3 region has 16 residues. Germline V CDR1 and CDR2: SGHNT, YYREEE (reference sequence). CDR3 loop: CASSLASGASYNEQFF. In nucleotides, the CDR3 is TGTGCCAGCAGCTTGGCCAGTGGGGCCTCCTACAATGAGCAGTTCTTC.

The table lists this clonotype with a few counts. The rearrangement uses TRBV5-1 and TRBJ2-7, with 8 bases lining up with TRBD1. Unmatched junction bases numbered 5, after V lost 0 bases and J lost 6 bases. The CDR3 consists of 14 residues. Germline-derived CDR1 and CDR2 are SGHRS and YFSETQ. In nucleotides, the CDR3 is TGCGCCAGCAGCTTGGGGACAGGGTTGAGCGAGCAGTACTTC. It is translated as CASSLGTGLSEQYF.

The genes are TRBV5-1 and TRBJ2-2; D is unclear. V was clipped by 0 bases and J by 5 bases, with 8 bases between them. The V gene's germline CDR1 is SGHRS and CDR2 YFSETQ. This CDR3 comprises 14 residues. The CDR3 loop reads CASSLDLRTGELFF. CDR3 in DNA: TGCGCCAGCAGCTTGGATCTCCGGACCGGGGAGCTGTTTTTT.

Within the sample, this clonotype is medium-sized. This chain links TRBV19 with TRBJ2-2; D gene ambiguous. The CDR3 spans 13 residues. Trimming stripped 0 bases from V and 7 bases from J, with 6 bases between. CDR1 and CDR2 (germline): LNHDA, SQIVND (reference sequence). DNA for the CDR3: TGTGCCAGTAGTATAGATCCTCTCGGGGAGCTGTTTTTT. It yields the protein CASSIDPLGELFF.

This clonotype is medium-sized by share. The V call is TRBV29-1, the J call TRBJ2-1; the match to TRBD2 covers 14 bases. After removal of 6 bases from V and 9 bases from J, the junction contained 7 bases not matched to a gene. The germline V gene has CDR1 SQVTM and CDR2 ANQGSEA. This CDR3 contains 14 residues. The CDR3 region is CSVTGLAGALEQFF. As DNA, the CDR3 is TGCAGCGTCACGGGACTAGCGGGAGCCCTTGAGCAGTTCTTC.

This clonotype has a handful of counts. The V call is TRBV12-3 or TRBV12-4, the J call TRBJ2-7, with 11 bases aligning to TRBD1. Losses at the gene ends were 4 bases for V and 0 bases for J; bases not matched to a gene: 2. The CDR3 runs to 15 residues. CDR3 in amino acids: CASSSGTGGSYEQYF. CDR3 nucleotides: TGTGCCAGCAGTTCCGGGACAGGGGGCTCCTACGAGCAGTACTTC.

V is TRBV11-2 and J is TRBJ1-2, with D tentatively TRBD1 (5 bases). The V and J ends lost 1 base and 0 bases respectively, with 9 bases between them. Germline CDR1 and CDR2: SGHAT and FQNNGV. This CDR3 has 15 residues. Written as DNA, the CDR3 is TGTGCCAGCAGCTTAGTAGGGGTAGCTAACTATGGCTACACCTTC. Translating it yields CASSLVGVANYGYTF.

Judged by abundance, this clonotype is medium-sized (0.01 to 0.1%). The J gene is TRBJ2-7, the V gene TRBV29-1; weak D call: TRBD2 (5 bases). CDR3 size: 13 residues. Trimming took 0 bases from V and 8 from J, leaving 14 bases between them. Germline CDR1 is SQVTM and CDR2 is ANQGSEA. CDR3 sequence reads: CSVEDRGLVKQYF. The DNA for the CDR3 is TGCAGCGTTGAAGATCGGGGTTTGGTGAAGCAGTACTTC.

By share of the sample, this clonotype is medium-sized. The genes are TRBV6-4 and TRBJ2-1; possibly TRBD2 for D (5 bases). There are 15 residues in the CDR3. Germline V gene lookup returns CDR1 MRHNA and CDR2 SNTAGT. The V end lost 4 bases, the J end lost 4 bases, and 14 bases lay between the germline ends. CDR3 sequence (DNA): TGTGCCAGCAGTGTAGACGGCCCGGGGTACAATGAGCAGTTCTTC. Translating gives CASSVDGPGYNEQFF.

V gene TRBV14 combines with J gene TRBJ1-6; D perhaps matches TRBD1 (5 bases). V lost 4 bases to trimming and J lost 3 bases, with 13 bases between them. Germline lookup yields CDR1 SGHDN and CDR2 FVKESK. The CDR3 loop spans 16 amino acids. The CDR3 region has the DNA TGTGCCAGCAGCCGGGACCGGAGCTACTATAATTCACCCCTCCACTTT. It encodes CASSRDRSYYNSPLHF.

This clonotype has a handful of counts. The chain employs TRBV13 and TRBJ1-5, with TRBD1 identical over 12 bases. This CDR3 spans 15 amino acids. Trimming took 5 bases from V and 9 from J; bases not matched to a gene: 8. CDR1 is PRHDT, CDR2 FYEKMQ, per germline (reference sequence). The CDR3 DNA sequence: TGTGCCAGCAGCCCCGGGACAGGGGGCAAGGGGCCCCAGCATTTT. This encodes CASSPGTGGKGPQHF.

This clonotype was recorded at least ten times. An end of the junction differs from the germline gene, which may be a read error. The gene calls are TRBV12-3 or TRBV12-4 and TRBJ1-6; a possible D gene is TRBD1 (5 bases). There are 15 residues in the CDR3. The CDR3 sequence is CPSSPGRANNSPLHF. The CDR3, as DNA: TGTCCCAGCAGTCCGGGACGGGCGAATAATTCACCCCTCCACTTT.

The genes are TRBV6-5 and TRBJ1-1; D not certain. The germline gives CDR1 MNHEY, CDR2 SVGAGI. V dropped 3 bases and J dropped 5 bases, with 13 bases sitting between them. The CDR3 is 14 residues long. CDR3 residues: CASSYRRTGTEAFF. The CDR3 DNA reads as TGTGCCAGCAGTTATCGGCGGACGGGGACTGAAGCTTTCTTT.

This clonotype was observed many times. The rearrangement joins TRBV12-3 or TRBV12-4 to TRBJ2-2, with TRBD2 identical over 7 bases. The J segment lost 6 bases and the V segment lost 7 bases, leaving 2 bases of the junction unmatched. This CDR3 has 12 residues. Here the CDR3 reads CASTGGSGELFF. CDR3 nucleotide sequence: TGTGCCAGCACCGGGGGGTCCGGGGAGCTGTTTTTT.